This T cell receptor (beta chain) was observed in a study of cytomegalovirus exposure and HLA in healthy donors. General study points: Rarity marked most TCR sequences, yet some public TCRs occurred in many donors. Upon later analysis, TCR association rates were observed to vary by HLA locus, being highest for DRB1 and lowest for HLA-C.

As for this clone: Its antigen is currently unknown.

Trimming took 5 bases from V and 2 from J, leaving 16 bases between them. Germline CDR1 and CDR2: SGHVS and FQNEAQ. CDR3 length: 15 residues. In the PCR, 60 Vbeta and 13 Jbeta primers were used. The repertoire was sequenced with immunoSEQ multiplex PCR; TCRdb's copy has only in-frame clones and lacks some. The sample holds 150,000 to 200,000 clones; roughly 83% are singletons and the top ten take 0.2% to 0.3%. The chain joins TRBV7-8 to TRBJ2-7; TRBD2 might be the D (6 bases). The source of this sequence is a boy younger than 18 in good health and CMV-seronegative. The sequenced material came from PBMCs. In DNA, the CDR3 is TGTGCCAGCAGCCTTCACCGGGACTTGGCCTACGAGCAGTACTTC. This codes for CASSLHRDLAYEQYF.